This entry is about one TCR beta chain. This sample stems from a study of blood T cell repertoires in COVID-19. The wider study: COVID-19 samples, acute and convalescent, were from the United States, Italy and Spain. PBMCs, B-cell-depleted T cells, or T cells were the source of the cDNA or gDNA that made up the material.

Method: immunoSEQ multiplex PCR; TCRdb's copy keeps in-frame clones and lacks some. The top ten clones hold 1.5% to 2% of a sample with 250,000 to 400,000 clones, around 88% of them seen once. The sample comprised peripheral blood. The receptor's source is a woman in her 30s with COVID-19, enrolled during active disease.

The CDR3 region is CASSGDRGETQYF. CDR3 DNA sequence: TGTGCCAGCAGCGGGGACAGGGGAGAGACCCAGTACTTC. The chain uses TRBV7-2 and TRBJ2-5, with 10 nucleotides matching TRBD1. The ends lost 5 bases at V and 4 bases at J; junction bases unmatched: 1. The CDR3 extends over 13 amino acids. Germline V gene data show CDR1 as SGHTA and CDR2 as FQGNSA.